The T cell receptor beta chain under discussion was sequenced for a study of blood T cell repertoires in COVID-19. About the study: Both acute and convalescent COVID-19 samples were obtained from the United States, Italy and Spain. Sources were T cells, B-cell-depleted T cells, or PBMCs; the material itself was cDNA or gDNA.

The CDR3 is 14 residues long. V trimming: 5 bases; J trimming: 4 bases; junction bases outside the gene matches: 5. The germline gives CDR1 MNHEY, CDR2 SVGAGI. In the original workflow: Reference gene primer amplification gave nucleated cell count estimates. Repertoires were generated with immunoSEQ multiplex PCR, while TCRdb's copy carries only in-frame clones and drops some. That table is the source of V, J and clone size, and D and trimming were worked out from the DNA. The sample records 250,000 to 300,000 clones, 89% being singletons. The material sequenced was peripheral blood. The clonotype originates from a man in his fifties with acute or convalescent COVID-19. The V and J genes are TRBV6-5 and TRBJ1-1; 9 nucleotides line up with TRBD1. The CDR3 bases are TGTGCCAGCAGTACAGGGGACAGGGTCACTGAAGCTTTCTTT. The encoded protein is CASSTGDRVTEAFF.